A selection of T cell receptor beta chains follows, all from one sample in a study of regulatory T cells in long-lasting Graves disease. TCRdb itself ran the multiplex PCR reads through MiXCR, one entry per CDR3 protein. The sample lists about 400,000 distinct CDR3 sequences, around 21% occurring once. The sequenced sample was peripheral blood mononuclear cells (PBMCs), obtained when the disease was refractory, from a patient treated with antithyroid drugs. All receptors derive from a female donor with Graves disease. Each CDR3 is given with its conserved first and last residue. The D gene is left open where the match is weak. Size is stated for part of the rows, as once, few or many counts, or as a class when the clone is expanded.

D,J,size,V,CDR3,DNA
TRBD1,TRBJ2-7,NA,TRBV28,CASSFDPTGATYEQYF,TGTGCCAGCAGTTTTGACCCGACAGGGGCAACCTACGAGCAGTACTTC
NA,TRBJ2-5,few,TRBV7-2,CASSSGESGTQYF,TGTGCCAGCAGTTCCGGGGAATCGGGGACCCAGTACTTC
NA,TRBJ1-5,NA,TRBV30,CAWSVMAGQPQHF,TGTGCCTGGAGTGTAATGGCTGGTCAGCCCCAGCATTTT
NA,TRBJ1-2,many,TRBV20-1,CSAPDRWGNGYTF,TGCAGTGCCCCCGATCGGTGGGGAAATGGCTACACCTTC
TRBD1,TRBJ1-5,many,TRBV15,CATSDVQGAGNQPQHF,TGTGCCACCAGCGACGTACAGGGGGCTGGCAATCAGCCCCAGCATTTT
NA,TRBJ2-7,NA,TRBV18,CASSPRGPLSYEQYF,TGTGCCAGCTCACCACGGGGGCCCCTCTCCTACGAGCAGTACTTC
NA,TRBJ1-4,many,TRBV7-2,CASSYRSHATNEKLFF,TGTGCCAGCAGCTACAGGAGCCATGCAACTAATGAAAAACTGTTTTTT
NA,TRBJ1-4,NA,TRBV14,CASRGHVNEKLFF,TGTGCCAGCAGAGGACACGTTAATGAAAAACTGTTTTTT
TRBD1,TRBJ1-2,NA,TRBV7-2,CASSLVEQGAGGYTF,TGTGCCAGCAGCTTAGTAGAACAGGGGGCGGGTGGCTACACCTTC
TRBD1,TRBJ2-7,many,TRBV27,CASSPAAGGDEQYF,TGTGCCAGCAGTCCCGCCGCAGGGGGCGACGAGCAGTACTTC
NA,TRBJ1-5,many,TRBV27,CASSPVRGSNQPQHF,TGTGCCAGCAGTCCTGTTAGGGGTAGCAATCAGCCCCAGCATTTT
TRBD1,TRBJ1-2,few,TRBV10-3,CATGGQEGFAYGYTF,TGTGCCACCGGAGGACAGGAGGGGTTTGCCTATGGCTACACCTTC
NA,TRBJ2-2,NA,TRBV5-6,CASSFGGPTTTGELFF,TGTGCCAGCAGCTTTGGAGGCCCCACAACCACCGGGGAGCTGTTTTTT
NA,TRBJ2-7,few,TRBV4-2,CASSQDLTGYEQYF,TGCGCCAGCAGCCAAGATTTGACAGGTTACGAGCAGTACTTC
TRBD1,TRBJ1-2,many,TRBV19,CASSPTAPTGNYGYTF,TGTGCCAGTAGTCCCACCGCCCCGACAGGGAACTATGGCTACACCTTC
NA,TRBJ1-2,many,TRBV30,CAWSLKTYGYTF,TGTGCCTGGAGTCTGAAAACATATGGCTACACCTTC
TRBD1,TRBJ1-1,many,TRBV12-3/TRBV12-4,CASSLAPWTGRKRDTEAFF,TGTGCCAGCAGTTTAGCCCCATGGACAGGGAGAAAAAGGGACACTGAAGCTTTCTTT
NA,TRBJ2-7,many,TRBV29-1,CSVGHGLLPSEQYF,TGCAGCGTTGGTCACGGACTTCTCCCTAGCGAGCAGTACTTC
NA,TRBJ1-3,few,TRBV12-3/TRBV12-4,CATFTLFSGNTIYF,TGTGCCACCTTTACACTATTCTCTGGAAACACCATATATTTT
NA,TRBJ2-2,NA,TRBV7-9,CASMMLPEKNTGELFF,TGTGCCAGCATGATGCTCCCGGAGAAAAACACCGGGGAGCTGTTTTTT
NA,TRBJ2-7,many,TRBV7-9,CASSLVAGNEQYF,TGTGCCAGCAGCTTAGTAGCAGGGAACGAGCAGTACTTC
NA,TRBJ2-7,few,TRBV2,CAIWGGELYEQYF,TGTGCCATCTGGGGTGGGGAGTTATACGAGCAGTACTTC
NA,TRBJ1-1,few,TRBV6-5,CASSYSGNLGAFF,TGTGCCAGCAGTTACTCCGGGAATTTAGGAGCTTTCTTT
NA,TRBJ2-5,many,TRBV5-6,CASSLRQDQETQYF,TGTGCCAGCAGCTTACGACAGGACCAAGAGACCCAGTACTTC
TRBD1,TRBJ2-6,many,TRBV28,CASSNTGDGSGANVLTF,TGTGCCAGCAGTAACACAGGGGACGGCTCCGGGGCCAACGTCCTGACTTTC
TRBD1,TRBJ1-2,many,TRBV2,CASSAGQGVDGYTF,TGTGCCAGCAGTGCAGGACAGGGTGTTGATGGCTACACCTTC
TRBD1,TRBJ1-2,NA,TRBV7-2,CASSRAFGGGANYGYTF,TGTGCCAGCAGCCGCGCCTTCGGAGGGGGCGCAAACTATGGCTACACCTTC
NA,TRBJ2-4,few,TRBV30,CAWGPGQTNIQYF,TGTGCCTGGGGGCCTGGGCAGACAAACATTCAGTACTTC
NA,TRBJ2-5,many,TRBV11-2,CASSSRARGQGSQETQYF,TGTGCCAGCAGCTCTAGAGCGAGAGGGCAGGGTTCCCAAGAGACCCAGTACTTC
TRBD1,TRBJ2-5,NA,TRBV9,CASSAGTAETQYF,TGTGCCAGCAGCGCCGGGACAGCAGAGACCCAGTACTTC
TRBD1,TRBJ1-1,NA,TRBV24-1,CATSDQDRGPMNTEAFF,TGTGCCACCAGTGACCAGGACAGGGGCCCTATGAACACTGAAGCTTTCTTT
TRBD1,TRBJ1-6,NA,TRBV20-1,CSARDRDRDSSYNSPLHF,TGCAGTGCTAGAGACCGGGACAGGGACAGCTCCTATAATTCACCCCTCCACTTT
NA,TRBJ1-2,few,TRBV20-1,CSARPPGRDGIYTF,TGCAGTGCTAGACCCCCGGGCAGGGATGGGATCTACACCTTC
NA,TRBJ2-7,few,TRBV7-9,CASSLTPSETYEQYF,TGTGCCAGCAGCTTAACGCCTAGCGAAACCTACGAGCAGTACTTC
TRBD1,TRBJ1-1,many,TRBV27,CASSIQGAPNTEAFF,TGTGCCAGCAGTATACAGGGGGCCCCGAACACTGAAGCTTTCTTT
NA,TRBJ2-7,few,TRBV29-1,CSVGGSPSYEQYF,TGCAGCGTTGGGGGCAGTCCATCCTACGAGCAGTACTTC
NA,TRBJ1-1,medium-sized,TRBV6-1,CASSVGETEAFF,TGTGCCAGCAGTGTTGGGGAGACTGAAGCTTTCTTT
TRBD1,TRBJ2-7,many,TRBV27,CASRLQGAIHYEQYF,TGTGCCAGCAGGCTACAGGGGGCAATTCACTACGAGCAGTACTTC
TRBD2,TRBJ2-2,many,TRBV9,CASSPRLAGALIATGELFF,TGTGCCAGCAGCCCCCGACTAGCGGGAGCCCTCATTGCCACCGGGGAGCTGTTTTTT
TRBD1,TRBJ1-5,NA,TRBV6-5,CASSWGQTLGGQPQHF,TGTGCCAGCAGTTGGGGACAGACCCTAGGAGGTCAGCCCCAGCATTTT
NA,TRBJ2-7,NA,TRBV19,CASSDLRENRVEQYF,TGTGCCAGTAGTGACCTTCGGGAAAACCGGGTCGAGCAGTACTTC
NA,TRBJ2-7,NA,TRBV20-1,CSARTPTRNSREQYF,TGCAGTGCCCGTACCCCGACTAGAAATTCGAGGGAGCAGTACTTC
TRBD1,TRBJ1-3,many,TRBV12-3/TRBV12-4,CASSPGDQGGLIGNTIYF,TGTGCCAGCAGTCCGGGGGACCAGGGGGGTCTCATTGGAAACACCATATATTTT
NA,TRBJ2-5,few,TRBV20-1,CSARSQGHPETQYF,TGCAGTGCTAGGTCCCAGGGCCATCCGGAGACCCAGTACTTC
TRBD1,TRBJ1-2,many,TRBV6-9,CASSYPGQPYGYTF,TGTGCCAGCAGTTACCCGGGACAGCCCTATGGCTACACCTTC
TRBD1,TRBJ1-2,many,TRBV28,CASSRTGAVGYTF,TGTGCCAGCAGTCGGACAGGGGCGGTGGGCTACACCTTC
TRBD1,TRBJ1-2,NA,TRBV6-1,CASKDTGEGYTF,TGTGCCAGTAAAGATACAGGGGAGGGCTACACCTTC
NA,TRBJ1-2,few,TRBV12-3/TRBV12-4,CASSGTFRGRYGYTF,TGTGCCAGCAGCGGAACCTTCCGAGGGAGGTATGGCTACACCTTC